The 26 T cell receptor beta chains in this list originate from one sample, sequenced in a study of cytomegalovirus exposure and HLA in healthy donors. Sequencing was performed with immunoSEQ multiplex PCR; in TCRdb, only in-frame clones are kept and a portion is missing. The data contain tens of thousands of clones, roughly 93% of them singletons. Material: PBMCs. Receptors were obtained from a woman aged 25 to 39 in good health and CMV-seronegative.

The chain recombines TRBV2 with TRBJ1-5; 9 bases line up with TRBD1. The germline V gene encodes CDR1 SNHLY and CDR2 FYNNEI. The CDR3 covers 15 residues. V trimming: 6 bases; J trimming: 4 bases; junction bases outside the gene matches: 7. In DNA, the CDR3 is TGTGCCAGCAGCCAAACGACAGGGGGGAATCAGCCCCAGCATTTT. Translation gives CASSQTTGGNQPQHF.

J is TRBJ2-1 and V is TRBV29-1, with D unresolved. With 4 bases removed from V and 6 bases from J, the gap between germline ends came to 16 bases. Germline V gene data show CDR1 as SQVTM and CDR2 as ANQGSEA. CDR3 length: 14 residues. The CDR3 sequence is CSVGKARSLNEQFF. The DNA of the CDR3 is TGCAGCGTTGGAAAGGCTAGATCCCTCAATGAGCAGTTCTTC.

This sequence joins TRBV9 and TRBJ2-2; 8 bases align to TRBD2. Unmatched junction bases numbered 3, after V lost 4 bases and J lost 1 base. The germline gives CDR1 SGDLS, CDR2 YYNGEE. The CDR3 has 15 residues. The CDR3 nucleotides read TGTGCCAGCAGCACGAGCGGGGGGAACACCGGGGAGCTGTTTTTT. This gives the protein CASSTSGGNTGELFF. Supplemented by reference TRBV9 and TRBJ2-2, the full variable domain reads DSGVTQTPKHLITATGQRVTLRCSPRSGDLSVYWYQQSLDQGLQFLIQYYNGEERAKGNILERFSAQQFPDLHSELNLSSLELGDSALYFCASSTSGGNTGELFFGEGSRLTVL.

CDR3 sequence reads: CASSFSGSSYNEQFF. CDR3 nucleotides: TGTGCCAGTAGTTTTAGCGGGAGCTCCTACAATGAGCAGTTCTTC. The J gene is TRBJ2-1, the V gene TRBV19; 9 bases line up with TRBD2. V shed 5 bases and J 0 bases; nucleotides not matched to a gene: 2. The CDR3 length is 15 residues. Germline CDR1 LNHDA, CDR2 SQIVND (reference sequence).

The rearrangement links TRBV19 to TRBJ1-5; the match to TRBD1 covers 7 bases. Germline V gives CDR1 LNHDA, CDR2 SQIVND (reference sequence). The CDR3 spans 14 residues. V gave up 8 bases and J gave up 9 bases; unmatched junction bases: 13. CDR3 residues: CASEDGQVKGPQHF. DNA of the CDR3: TGTGCCAGTGAGGATGGACAGGTAAAGGGGCCCCAGCATTTT.

With regard to this clone: The same CDR3 is also encoded by other DNA sequences in this sample. The rearrangement uses TRBV25-1 and TRBJ2-7; 9 nucleotides align to TRBD1. The V gene end was trimmed by 2 bases and the J gene end by 7 bases; junction bases not matched to a gene: 9. The length of the CDR3 is 15 residues. The germline CDR1 and CDR2 sequences are MGHDK and SYGVNS. Here the CDR3 reads CASSESGTGFYEQYF. DNA of the CDR3: TGTGCCAGCAGTGAAAGTGGGACAGGGTTTTATGAGCAGTACTTC.

V usage is TRBV5-1 and J usage is TRBJ1-1; 10 bases match TRBD1. The V gene end was trimmed by 4 bases and the J gene end by 3 bases; junction bases not matched to a gene: 3. Germline loops: CDR1 SGHRS, CDR2 YFSETQ. The CDR3 loop spans 14 amino acids. CDR3: CASSVDRGYTEAFF. The CDR3 nucleotides are TGCGCCAGCAGCGTGGACAGGGGGTACACTGAAGCTTTCTTT.

The chain couples TRBV6-1 to TRBJ2-2; D gene ambiguous. Trimming shortened V by 2 bases and J by 6 bases, and 10 bases separated the two germline ends. The CDR3 loop spans 14 amino acids. Germline V lookup: CDR1 MNHNS, CDR2 SASEGT. The CDR3: CASSEPSFAGELFF. CDR3 sequence (DNA): TGTGCCAGCAGTGAACCGTCTTTCGCCGGGGAGCTGTTTTTT.

The genes are TRBV11-2 and TRBJ1-1; D perhaps matches TRBD1 (6 bases). This CDR3 region has 13 residues. Germline V gene sequence: CDR1 SGHAT, CDR2 FQNNGV. Trimming pared 3 bases from V and 7 bases from J, leaving 12 bases between. The CDR3 here is CASSFGGQREAFF. DNA of the CDR3: TGTGCCAGCAGCTTTGGGGGACAACGTGAAGCTTTCTTT.

The V and J genes are TRBV30 and TRBJ1-2; maybe TRBD1 (5 bases). In germline, CDR1 is GTSNPN, CDR2 SVGIG (reference sequence). Trimming pared 0 bases from V and 8 bases from J, leaving 13 bases between. This CDR3 comprises 13 residues. The DNA of the CDR3 is TGTGCCTGGAGTGTAGGTCAGGGTGGGGGCTACACCTTC. Its protein is CAWSVGQGGGYTF.

V gene TRBV7-6 combines with J gene TRBJ1-5, with 10 nucleotides matching TRBD1. Per the germline V gene, CDR1 is SGHVS and CDR2 is FNYEAQ. The CDR3 sequence is 15 residues long. V gave up 4 bases and J gave up 6 bases; unmatched junction bases: 6. This CDR3 reads CASSSMTGGSQPQHF. CDR3 coding DNA: TGTGCCAGCAGCTCGATGACAGGGGGCAGTCAGCCCCAGCATTTT.

The chain has TRBV30 and TRBJ2-1, with 8 bases aligning to TRBD2. The CDR3 is 15 amino acids. Germline lookup yields CDR1 GTSNPN and CDR2 SVGIG (reference sequence). The junction had 12 bases not matched to a gene; V was cut back by 5 bases and J by 6 bases. CDR3 region: CAWVALAGYRNEQFF. The CDR3 nucleotides are TGTGCCTGGGTGGCCTTAGCGGGGTACCGCAATGAGCAGTTCTTC.

The chain employs TRBV10-3 and TRBJ2-7; 11 bases align to TRBD1. V was pared by 5 bases and J by 1 base, with 4 bases of the junction left unmatched. Germline lookup yields CDR1 ENHRY and CDR2 SYGVKD. The CDR3 sequence is 15 residues long. The CDR3 spells CAISFGTGGSYEQYF. The CDR3 DNA reads as TGTGCCATCAGTTTTGGGACAGGGGGGTCCTACGAGCAGTACTTC.

This clone has only one observation. The chain is built from TRBV28 and TRBJ1-2; D may be TRBD1 (6 bases). Germline V gene lookup returns CDR1 MDHEN and CDR2 SYDVKM. The CDR3 spans 12 residues. Trimming removed 7 bases from V and 4 bases from J, with 10 bases in between. CDR3: CASTGGSYGYTF. CDR3 nucleotides: TGTGCCAGCACGGGGGGCAGCTATGGCTACACCTTC.

The genes are TRBV6-5 and TRBJ2-1, with 9 bases fitting TRBD2. CDR3 length: 15 amino acids. The V gene end was trimmed by 5 bases and the J gene end by 4 bases; junction bases not matched to a gene: 6. Germline-derived CDR1 and CDR2 are MNHEY and SVGAGI. CDR3 sequence (DNA): TGTGCCAGCAGTCGTAGCGGGAGTAGGTACAATGAGCAGTTCTTC. It is translated as CASSRSGSRYNEQFF.

This chain uses TRBV6-6 with TRBJ2-7; 8 bases agree with TRBD1. Germline CDR1 is MNHNY and CDR2 is SVGAGI (reference sequence). The CDR3 is 13 residues long. J was trimmed by 6 bases and V by 7 bases; bases with no gene match: 8. The CDR3 coding sequence is TGTGCCAGCAAATCGGCAGGGGGCTTCGAGCAGTACTTC. It specifies CASKSAGGFEQYF.

The V and J genes are TRBV7-3 and TRBJ1-1, with TRBD1 matching 10 bases. The trim removed 3 bases at V and 0 bases at J, leaving 4 bases unmatched. The CDR3 extends over 16 amino acids. CDR1 is SGHTA, CDR2 FQGTGA, per germline. DNA of the CDR3: TGTGCCAGCAGCTTTGGACAGGGGGTCATGAACACTGAAGCTTTCTTT. Its translation: CASSFGQGVMNTEAFF. The whole variable domain, filled in from reference TRBV7-3 and TRBJ1-1, reads GAGVSQTPSNKVTEKGKYVELRCDPISGHTALYWYRQSLGQGPEFLIYFQGTGAADDSGLPNDRFFAVRPEGSVSTLKIQRTERGDSAVYLCASSFGQGVMNTEAFFGQGTRLTVV.

This chain uses TRBV5-1 with TRBJ2-3, with a tentative D call TRBD1 (5 bases). The germline gives CDR1 SGHRS, CDR2 YFSETQ. The V gene lost 5 bases and the J gene lost 1 base, with 14 bases spanning the gap. The CDR3 has 15 residues. The CDR3 coding sequence is TGCGCCAGCAGATACAGGACGCCTCGCACAGATACGCAGTATTTT. This gives the protein CASRYRTPRTDTQYF. The complete variable domain, with remaining parts taken from reference TRBV5-1 and TRBJ2-3, reads KAGVTQTPRYLIKTRGQQVTLSCSPISGHRSVSWYQQTPGQGLQFLFEYFSETQRNKGNFPGRFSGRQFSNSRSEMNVSTLELGDSALYLCASRYRTPRTDTQYFGPGTRLTVL.

This chain joins TRBV15 and TRBJ1-2, with 8 bases lining up with TRBD1. V gave up 0 bases and J gave up 7 bases; unmatched junction bases: 7. CDR1 LNHNV and CDR2 YYDKDF come from the germline V gene (reference sequence). The CDR3 length is 15 residues. CDR3 region: CATSRDSQGALGYTF. CDR3 DNA sequence: TGTGCCACCAGCAGAGATTCCCAGGGGGCACTTGGCTACACCTTC. The full variable domain, its missing parts supplied by reference TRBV15 and TRBJ1-2, is DAMVIQNPRYQVTQFGKPVTLSCSQTLNHNVMYWYQQKSSQAPKLLFHYYDKDFNNEADTPDNFQSRRPNTSFCFLDIRSPGLGDTAMYLCATSRDSQGALGYTFGSGTRLTVV.

The genes are TRBV7-3 and TRBJ2-3; possible D gene TRBD2, 5 bases. The germline V and J ends were trimmed by 0 bases and 3 bases, with 7 bases remaining between them. The germline V gene has CDR1 SGHTA and CDR2 FQGTGA. CDR3 length equals 14 residues. The CDR3 DNA reads TGTGCCAGCAGCTTAACGGGGAGAACAGATACGCAGTATTTT. Amino acids: CASSLTGRTDTQYF.

The gene calls are TRBV19 and TRBJ2-7; a weak D match, TRBD1 (5 bases). The V gene lost 2 bases and the J gene lost 3 bases, with 14 bases spanning the gap. In germline, CDR1 is LNHDA, CDR2 SQIVND (reference sequence). This CDR3 has 15 amino acids. The CDR3 sequence is CASSIRGQPYYEQYF. The CDR3, as DNA: TGTGCCAGTAGTATAAGGGGCCAGCCTTACTACGAGCAGTACTTC.

There are a few counts of this clone. CDR3 nucleotides: TGTGCCAGCAGCCCCCGACAGGGGCGCAAAGATACGCAGTATTTT. Amino acid sequence: CASSPRQGRKDTQYF. The chain carries TRBV7-2 and TRBJ2-3, with 8 nucleotides matching TRBD1. The CDR3 length is 15 residues. Germline V gene sequence: CDR1 SGHTA, CDR2 FQGNSA. The V gene end was trimmed by 5 bases and the J gene end by 5 bases; junction bases not matched to a gene: 9.

The V and J genes are TRBV28 and TRBJ2-2; 8 nucleotides line up with TRBD1. V lost 5 bases, J lost 5 bases, and 7 bases stayed unmatched. In germline, CDR1 is MDHEN, CDR2 SYDVKM. The CDR3 runs to 15 residues. CDR3 protein: CASSPGGRYTGELFF. CDR3 bases: TGTGCCAGCAGTCCAGGGGGCCGTTATACCGGGGAGCTGTTTTTT.

The CDR3 sequence is CASRDRGDYEQYF. Written as DNA, the CDR3 is TGTGCCAGCAGGGACAGGGGGGACTACGAGCAGTACTTC. The chain joins TRBV6-5 to TRBJ2-7; 10 bases line up with TRBD1. V was pared by 6 bases and J by 3 bases, with 2 bases of the junction left unmatched. This CDR3 comprises 13 residues. Germline V gene data show CDR1 as MNHEY and CDR2 as SVGAGI.

Here the CDR3 DNA reads TGTGCCAGCTCACCCAGACAGGCTACGGCCGGGGAGCTGTTTTTT. The encoded protein is CASSPRQATAGELFF. J is TRBJ2-2 and V is TRBV18; weak D call: TRBD1 (6 bases). Trimming removed 3 bases at V and 6 bases at J, with 14 bases between. Germline lookup yields CDR1 KGHSH and CDR2 LQKENI. There are 15 residues in the CDR3.

CDR3 bases: TGTGCCAGCAGCGTGGGCGGACAGGGGGAAGGCTACACCTTC. It is translated as CASSVGGQGEGYTF. The J gene is TRBJ1-2, the V gene TRBV9, with 10 bases matching TRBD1. CDR1 is SGDLS and CDR2 is YYNGEE in the germline V gene. J lost 8 bases, V lost 2 bases, and 6 bases had no gene match. The CDR3 runs 14 residues.